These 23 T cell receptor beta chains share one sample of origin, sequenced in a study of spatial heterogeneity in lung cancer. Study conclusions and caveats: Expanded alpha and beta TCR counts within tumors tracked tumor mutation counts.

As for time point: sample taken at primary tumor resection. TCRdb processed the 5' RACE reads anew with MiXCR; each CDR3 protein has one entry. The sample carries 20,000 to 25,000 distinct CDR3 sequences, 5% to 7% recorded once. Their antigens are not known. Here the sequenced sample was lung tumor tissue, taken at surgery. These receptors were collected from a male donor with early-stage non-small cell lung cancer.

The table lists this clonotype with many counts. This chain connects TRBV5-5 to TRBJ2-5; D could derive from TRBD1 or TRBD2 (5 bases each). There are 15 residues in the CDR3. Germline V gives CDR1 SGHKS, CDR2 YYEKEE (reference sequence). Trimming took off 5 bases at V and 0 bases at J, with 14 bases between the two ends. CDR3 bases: TGTGCCAGCAGTCCAGGGAGAGGGTACCAAGAGACCCAGTACTTC. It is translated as CASSPGRGYQETQYF. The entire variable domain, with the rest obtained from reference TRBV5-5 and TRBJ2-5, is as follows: DAGVTQSPTHLIKTRGQQVTLRCSPISGHKSVSWYQQVLGQGPQFIFQYYEKEERGRGNFPDRFSARQFPNYSSELNVNALLLGDSALYLCASSPGRGYQETQYFGPGTRLLVL.

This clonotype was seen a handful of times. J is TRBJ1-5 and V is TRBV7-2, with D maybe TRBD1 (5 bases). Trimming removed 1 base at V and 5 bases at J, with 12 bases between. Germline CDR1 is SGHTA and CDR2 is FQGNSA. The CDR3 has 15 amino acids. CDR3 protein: CASSLGGTGYQPQHF. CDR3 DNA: TGTGCCAGCAGCTTAGGGGGGACGGGCTATCAGCCCCAGCATTTT.

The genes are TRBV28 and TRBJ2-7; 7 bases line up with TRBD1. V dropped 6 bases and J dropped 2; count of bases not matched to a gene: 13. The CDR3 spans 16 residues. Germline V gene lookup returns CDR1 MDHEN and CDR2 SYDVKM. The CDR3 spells CASSPFPTGWAYEQYF. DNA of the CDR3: TGTGCCAGCAGCCCTTTCCCGACAGGGTGGGCCTACGAGCAGTACTTC.

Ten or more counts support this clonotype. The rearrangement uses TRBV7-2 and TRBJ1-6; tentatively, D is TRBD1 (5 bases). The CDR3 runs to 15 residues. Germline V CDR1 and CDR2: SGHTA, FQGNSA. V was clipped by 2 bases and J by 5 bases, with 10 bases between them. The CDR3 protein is CASSLTGGNNSPLHF. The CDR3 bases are TGTGCCAGCAGCTTAACAGGCGGAAATAATTCACCCCTCCACTTT.

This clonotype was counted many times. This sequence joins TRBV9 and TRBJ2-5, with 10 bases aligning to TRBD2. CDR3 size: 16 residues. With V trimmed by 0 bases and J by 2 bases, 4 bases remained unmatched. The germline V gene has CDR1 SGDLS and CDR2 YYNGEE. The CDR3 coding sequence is TGTGCCAGCAGCGTAGGAGTGACTAGCGGGCAAGAGACCCAGTACTTC. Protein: CASSVGVTSGQETQYF.

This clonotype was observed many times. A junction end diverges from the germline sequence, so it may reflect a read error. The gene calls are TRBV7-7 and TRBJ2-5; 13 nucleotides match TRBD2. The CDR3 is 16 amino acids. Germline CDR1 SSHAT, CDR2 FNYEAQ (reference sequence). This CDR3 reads CASSPGLAGAQETQYF. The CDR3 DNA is TGTGCTAGCAGCCCAGGACTAGCGGGGGCCCAAGAGACCCAGTACTTC.

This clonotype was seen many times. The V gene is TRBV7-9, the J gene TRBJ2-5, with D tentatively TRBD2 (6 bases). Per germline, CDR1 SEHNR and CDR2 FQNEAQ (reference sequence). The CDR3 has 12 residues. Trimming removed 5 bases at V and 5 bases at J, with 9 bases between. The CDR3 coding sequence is TGTGCCAGCAGCCGGACTAAGGAGACCCAGTACTTC. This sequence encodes CASSRTKETQYF.

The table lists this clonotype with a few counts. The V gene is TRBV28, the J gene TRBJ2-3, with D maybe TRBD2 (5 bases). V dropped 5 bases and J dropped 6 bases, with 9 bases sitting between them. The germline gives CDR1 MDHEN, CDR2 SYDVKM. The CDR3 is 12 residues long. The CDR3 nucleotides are TGTGCCAGCAGTCTCCAGCGGGATACGCAGTATTTT. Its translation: CASSLQRDTQYF.

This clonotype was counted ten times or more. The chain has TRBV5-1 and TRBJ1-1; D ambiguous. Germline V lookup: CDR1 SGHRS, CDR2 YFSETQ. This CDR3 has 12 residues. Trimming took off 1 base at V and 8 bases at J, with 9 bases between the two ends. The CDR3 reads CASSLTGLEAFF. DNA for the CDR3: TGCGCCAGCAGCTTGACGGGGTTGGAAGCTTTCTTT.

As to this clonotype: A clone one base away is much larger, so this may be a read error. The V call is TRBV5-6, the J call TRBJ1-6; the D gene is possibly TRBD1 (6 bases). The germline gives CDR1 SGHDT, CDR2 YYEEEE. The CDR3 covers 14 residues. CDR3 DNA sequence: TGTGCCAGCGGCTTGGGAGGGGGTAATTCACCCCTCCACTTT. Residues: CASGLGGGNSPLHF.

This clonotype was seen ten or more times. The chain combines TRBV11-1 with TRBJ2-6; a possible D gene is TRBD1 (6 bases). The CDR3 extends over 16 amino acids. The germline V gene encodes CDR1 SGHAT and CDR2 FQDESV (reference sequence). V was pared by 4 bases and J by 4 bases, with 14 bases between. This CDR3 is CASSSKNRDGANVLTF. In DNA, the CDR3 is TGTGCCAGCAGCTCTAAAAACAGGGACGGGGCCAACGTCCTGACTTTC.

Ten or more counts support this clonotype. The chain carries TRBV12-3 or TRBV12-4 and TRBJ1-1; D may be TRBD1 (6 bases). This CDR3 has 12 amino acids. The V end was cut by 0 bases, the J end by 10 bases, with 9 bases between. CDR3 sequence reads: CASSLATGGAFF. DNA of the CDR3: TGTGCCAGCAGTTTAGCGACAGGCGGAGCTTTCTTT.

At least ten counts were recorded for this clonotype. CDR3 protein: CAWTTGEGLDEKLFF. CDR3 nucleotides: TGTGCCTGGACTACAGGGGAGGGCTTGGATGAAAAACTGTTTTTT. V usage is TRBV30 and J usage is TRBJ1-4; 7 nucleotides agree with TRBD1. Germline V gene sequence: CDR1 GTSNPN, CDR2 SVGIG (reference sequence). The J segment lost 6 bases and the V segment lost 4 bases, leaving 11 bases of the junction unmatched. The CDR3 totals 15 residues.

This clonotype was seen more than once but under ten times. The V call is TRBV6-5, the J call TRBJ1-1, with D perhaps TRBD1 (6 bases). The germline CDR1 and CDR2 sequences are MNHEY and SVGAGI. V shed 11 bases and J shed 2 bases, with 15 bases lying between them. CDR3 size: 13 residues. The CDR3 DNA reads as TGTGCCGTAGAAGGGGGGGTAAACACTGAAGCTTTCTTT. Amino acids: CAVEGGVNTEAFF.

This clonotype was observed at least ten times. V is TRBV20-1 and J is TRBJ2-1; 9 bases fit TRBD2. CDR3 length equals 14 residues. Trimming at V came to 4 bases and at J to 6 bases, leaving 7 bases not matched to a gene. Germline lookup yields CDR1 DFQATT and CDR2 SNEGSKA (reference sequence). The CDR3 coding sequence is TGCAGTGCTATTCTAGCGGGGTGGGGCAATGAGCAGTTCTTC. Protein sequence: CSAILAGWGNEQFF.

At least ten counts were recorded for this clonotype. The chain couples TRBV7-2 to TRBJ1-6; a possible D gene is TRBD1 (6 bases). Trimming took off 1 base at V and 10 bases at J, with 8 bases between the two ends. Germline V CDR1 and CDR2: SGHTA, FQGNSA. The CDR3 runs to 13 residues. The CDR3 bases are TGTGCCAGCAGCTTAGTTGGGGGCTCACCCCTCCACTTT. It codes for CASSLVGGSPLHF.

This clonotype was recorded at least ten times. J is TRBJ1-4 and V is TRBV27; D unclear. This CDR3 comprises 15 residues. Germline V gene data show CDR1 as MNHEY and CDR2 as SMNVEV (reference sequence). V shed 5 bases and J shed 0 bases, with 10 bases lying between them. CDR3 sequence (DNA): TGTGCCAGCAGTCCCCTCGCCGCAACTAATGAAAAACTGTTTTTT. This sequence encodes CASSPLAATNEKLFF.

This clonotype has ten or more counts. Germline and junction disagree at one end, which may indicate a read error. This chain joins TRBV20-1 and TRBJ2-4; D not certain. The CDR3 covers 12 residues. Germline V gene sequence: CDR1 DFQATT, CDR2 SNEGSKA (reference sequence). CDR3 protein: CSARQSALMINF. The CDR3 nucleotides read TGCAGTGCTAGGCAGAGCGCCCTTATGATTAACTTC.

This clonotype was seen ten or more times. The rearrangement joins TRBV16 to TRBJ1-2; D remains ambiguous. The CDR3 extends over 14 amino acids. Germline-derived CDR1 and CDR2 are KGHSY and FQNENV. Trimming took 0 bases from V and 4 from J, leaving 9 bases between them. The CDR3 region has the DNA TGTGCCAGCAGCCAATCGATTGGGTTCTATGGCTACACCTTC. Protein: CASSQSIGFYGYTF.

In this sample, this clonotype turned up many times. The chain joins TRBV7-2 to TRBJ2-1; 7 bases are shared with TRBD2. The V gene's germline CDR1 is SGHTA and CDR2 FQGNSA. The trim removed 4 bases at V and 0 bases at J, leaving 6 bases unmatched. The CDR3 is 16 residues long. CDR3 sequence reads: CASSSWGGSSYNEQFF. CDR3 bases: TGTGCCAGCAGCTCGTGGGGAGGGAGCTCCTACAATGAGCAGTTCTTC.

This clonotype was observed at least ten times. The CDR3 DNA sequence: TGTGCCAGCAGCTTGATAAGGGAGGGAGGGGCGGAGCAGTTCTTC. This gives the protein CASSLIREGGAEQFF. The V and J genes are TRBV5-6 and TRBJ2-1, with 7 nucleotides matching TRBD2. The CDR3 totals 15 residues. Looked up from germline, CDR1 is SGHDT and CDR2 is YYEEEE. The trim removed 1 base at V and 10 bases at J, leaving 11 bases unmatched.

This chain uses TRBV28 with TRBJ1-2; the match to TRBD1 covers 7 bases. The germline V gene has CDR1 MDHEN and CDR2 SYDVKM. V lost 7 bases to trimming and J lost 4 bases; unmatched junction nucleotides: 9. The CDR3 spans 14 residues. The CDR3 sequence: CASTPKGQFYGYTF. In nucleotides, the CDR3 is TGTGCCAGCACCCCTAAGGGACAGTTCTATGGCTACACCTTC.

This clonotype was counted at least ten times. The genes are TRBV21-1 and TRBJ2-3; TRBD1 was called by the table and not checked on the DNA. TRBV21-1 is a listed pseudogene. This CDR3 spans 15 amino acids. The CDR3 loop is CASSAPLKGTDTQYF. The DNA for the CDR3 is TGTGCCAGCAGCGCACCCTTGAAGGGGACAGATACGCAGTATTTT.